These 27 T cell receptor beta chains originate from one sample sequenced in a study of blood T cells in healthy people across ages. A J-beta primer mix and a sample-barcoded 5' primer were used in a second PCR of about 7 to 12 cycles. Via MiXCR, TCRdb re-called the 5' RACE reads, giving one row per CDR3 protein. This table holds more than 650,000 distinct CDR3 sequences, about 20% found once. Sequencing input: blood. All receptors come from a man in his 70s in good health.

This clonotype showed up just a few times. CDR3 nucleotides: TGTGCCAGCAGCAAAGTCTTGGGACTAGGATCAGATACGCAGTATTTT. It codes for CASSKVLGLGSDTQYF. The V call is TRBV21-1, the J call TRBJ2-3. TRBV21-1 is shown as a pseudogene. This CDR3 has 16 amino acids.

V is TRBV6-1 and J is TRBJ2-4, with D possibly matching TRBD1 (6 bases). Per germline, CDR1 MNHNS and CDR2 SASEGT. The CDR3 has 16 amino acids. Trimming removed 8 bases at V and 0 bases at J, with 17 bases between. Here the CDR3 reads CASAQGDILAKNIQYF. The CDR3 DNA sequence: TGTGCCAGCGCCCAAGGGGACATATTAGCCAAAAACATTCAGTACTTC.

This rearrangement joins TRBV6-5 to TRBJ2-1; weak D call: TRBD2 (5 bases). The CDR3 is 16 residues long. The germline CDR1 and CDR2 sequences are MNHEY and SVGAGI. V was pared by 2 bases and J by 0 bases, with 11 bases between. DNA of the CDR3: TGTGCCAGCAGTTACGAGGGTTCTAGCTCCTACAATGAGCAGTTCTTC. Translating it yields CASSYEGSSSYNEQFF.

The chain is built from TRBV7-9 and TRBJ2-1; 8 nucleotides align to TRBD1. V lost 3 bases, J lost 7 bases, and 2 bases stayed unmatched. There are 13 residues in the CDR3. Germline V gives CDR1 SEHNR, CDR2 FQNEAQ (reference sequence). For the CDR3, the DNA is TGTGCCAGCAGCTTTCGGACAGGGAATGAGCAGTTCTTC. Translated: CASSFRTGNEQFF.

This chain joins TRBV25-1 and TRBJ1-2; possible D gene TRBD1, 5 bases. This CDR3 is 13 amino acids long. Germline V gives CDR1 MGHDK, CDR2 SYGVNS. V lost 2 bases and J lost 4, with 8 bases in between. CDR3 bases: TGTGCCAGCAGTGAAGACAGCCCCTATGGCTACACCTTC. Protein sequence: CASSEDSPYGYTF.

The CDR3, as DNA: TGTGCCAGCAGCCAAGTGGCTGGCGGGAGGAAGGCCAAAAACATTCAGTACTTC. Encoded protein: CASSQVAGGRKAKNIQYF. The chain is built from TRBV14 and TRBJ2-4; 8 bases line up with TRBD2. Germline lookup yields CDR1 SGHDN and CDR2 FVKESK. This CDR3 has 18 amino acids. V was clipped by 1 base and J by 1 base; unmatched bases: 9.

This clonotype was observed a handful of times. V gene TRBV6-5 combines with J gene TRBJ2-3; D uncertain. V was clipped by 7 bases and J by 10 bases, with 18 bases between them. Germline values: CDR1 MNHEY, CDR2 SVGAGI. This CDR3 spans 13 amino acids. DNA for the CDR3: TGTGCCAGCACCTCGGAAGCCCGACGGGCGCAGTATTTT. This gives the protein CASTSEARRAQYF.

The gene calls are TRBV12-3 or TRBV12-4 and TRBJ2-7; TRBD1 agrees at 7 bases. The J call may not be correct, given that the DNA end is closer to TRBJ2-5. The CDR3 is 14 amino acids. CDR3 nucleotides: TGTGCCAGCAGGAGGACAGGCCCTAAAGAGACCCAGTACTTC. It yields the protein CASRRTGPKETQYF.

This clonotype has just a few counts. The chain carries TRBV4-1 and TRBJ2-5, with 12 positions matching TRBD2. Germline CDR1 reads MGHRA; CDR2 reads YSYEKL. The CDR3 spans 17 residues. Unmatched junction bases numbered 17, after V lost 4 bases and J lost 11 bases. The CDR3 nucleotides are TGCGCCAGCAGCCCTCAGCGACTAGCGGGGGTGGAGAGGGAGCAGTACTTC. Translation gives CASSPQRLAGVEREQYF.

The chain is built from TRBV5-1 and TRBJ2-3; perhaps TRBD1 as D (5 bases). V was pared by 0 bases and J by 2 bases, with 13 bases between. CDR1 and CDR2 (germline): SGHRS, YFSETQ. This CDR3 contains 16 residues. The CDR3 is CASSLGQLGFTDTQYF. The CDR3 coding sequence is TGCGCCAGCAGCTTGGGACAGTTAGGCTTCACAGATACGCAGTATTTT.

In this sample, this clonotype turned up a few times. V usage is TRBV20-1 and J usage is TRBJ2-6; D not resolved. The CDR3 has 15 residues. V was trimmed by 6 bases and J by 0 bases, leaving 12 bases between them. Germline CDR1 reads DFQATT; CDR2 reads SNEGSKA (reference sequence). Written as DNA, the CDR3 is TGCAGTGCACCGCCCTTGAGCTCTGGGGCCAACGTCCTGACTTTC. It specifies CSAPPLSSGANVLTF.

The chain carries TRBV3-1 and TRBJ1-5; no clear D. CDR3 length: 15 amino acids. The germline gives CDR1 LGHDT, CDR2 YNNKEL (reference sequence). Trimming left V 0 bases short and J 4 bases short, with 10 bases between. The CDR3 loop is CASSQDRSPNQPQHF. For the CDR3, the DNA is TGTGCCAGCAGCCAAGATAGGAGTCCAAATCAGCCCCAGCATTTT.

This clonotype came up a few times. The chain has TRBV29-1 and TRBJ2-7, with D perhaps TRBD1 or TRBD2 (6 bases each). The J call could be wrong; TRBJ2-1 is a better fit for the DNA end. Germline values: CDR1 SQVTM, CDR2 ANQGSEA. This CDR3 contains 11 residues. CDR3 in amino acids: CSGTGRLGQFF. CDR3 coding DNA: TGCAGCGGTACAGGGAGGTTGGGGCAGTTCTTC.

The chain couples TRBV29-1 to TRBJ2-5, with D uncertain. The better agreement between TRBJ2-1 and the DNA end casts doubt on the J call. Germline CDR1 and CDR2: SQVTM and ANQGSEA. CDR3 length equals 10 residues. CDR3 sequence (DNA): TGCAGCGTTGGGGCCTATGAGCAGTTCTTC. It translates to CSVGAYEQFF.

This clonotype was found a few times. The rearrangement joins TRBV2 to TRBJ2-1; possibly TRBD1 for D (6 bases). V lost 4 bases, J lost 2 bases, and 18 bases lay in between. Germline CDR1 reads SNHLY; CDR2 reads FYNNEI. This CDR3 comprises 17 residues. As DNA, the CDR3 is TGTGCCAGCAGTGCCGGACCCAGGGGATCACCCTACAATGAGCAGTTCTTC. Translating gives CASSAGPRGSPYNEQFF.

The V and J genes are TRBV3-1 and TRBJ2-5; 9 bases fit TRBD2. The V segment lost 5 bases and the J segment 3 bases; nucleotides outside the gene matches: 7. This CDR3 spans 15 amino acids. Looked up from germline, CDR1 is LGHDT and CDR2 is YNNKEL (reference sequence). DNA of the CDR3: TGTGCCAGCAGCGGGGCGGGAGGGTCGAAAGAGACCCAGTACTTC. It encodes CASSGAGGSKETQYF.

This clonotype was observed many times. This chain connects TRBV25-1 to TRBJ2-3; a weak D match, TRBD1 (6 bases). The V gene lost 6 bases and the J gene lost 2 bases, with 12 bases spanning the gap. Germline CDR1 MGHDK, CDR2 SYGVNS. The CDR3 totals 14 residues. CDR3 protein: CASRGGLATDTQYF. The CDR3 nucleotides read TGTGCCAGCAGAGGGGGTTTAGCCACAGATACGCAGTATTTT.

In its sample, this clonotype was seen a few times. It may be a read error: a sequence one base away is much more abundant. The conserved phenylalanine or tryptophan is not found at the CDR3 terminus, so this likely reflects a read error. CDR3: CASSLDMNTEAFL. CDR3 sequence (DNA): TGCGCCAGCAGCCTGGACATGAACACTGAAGCTTTCCTT. This sequence joins TRBV5-1 and TRBJ1-1; D is perhaps TRBD1 (5 bases). The CDR3 is 13 amino acids. The ends were cut back, 4 bases at V and 0 bases at J, with 7 bases in the middle. Germline assignment: CDR1 SGHRS and CDR2 YFSETQ.

The count of this clonotype is one. This sequence joins TRBV9 and TRBJ2-7, with 7 positions matching TRBD2. The ends lost 3 bases at V and 5 bases at J; junction bases unmatched: 8. CDR1 SGDLS and CDR2 YYNGEE come from the germline V gene. CDR3 length: 14 residues. For the CDR3, the DNA is TGTGCCAGCAGCGAGGGCTTTCGGGGGGACGAGCAGTACTTC. Encoded protein: CASSEGFRGDEQYF.

In nucleotides, the CDR3 is TGTGCCAGCAGCCCACCCGGGGGGACTGAAGCTTTCTTT. Its protein product is CASSPPGGTEAFF. The chain uses TRBV7-9 and TRBJ1-1; a possible D gene is TRBD1 (5 bases). Looked up from germline, CDR1 is SEHNR and CDR2 is FQNEAQ (reference sequence). Deletions cut 5 bases from V and 5 bases from J, with 12 bases between. The CDR3 totals 13 residues.

This clonotype has more than one count but fewer than ten. The chain joins TRBV6-6 to TRBJ1-1; tentatively, D is TRBD1 (6 bases). V was shortened by 2 bases and J by 6 bases, with 13 bases between the two germline ends. In germline, CDR1 is MNHNY, CDR2 SVGAGI (reference sequence). There are 14 residues in the CDR3. The CDR3 is CASSYGGRGSEAFF. Written as DNA, the CDR3 is TGTGCCAGCAGTTACGGGGGGCGGGGGTCTGAAGCTTTCTTT.

This clonotype has at least ten counts. CDR3 in amino acids: CASSQADREATEAFF. The CDR3, as DNA: TGCGCCAGCAGCCAAGCTGACAGGGAGGCCACTGAAGCTTTCTTT. The J gene is TRBJ1-1, the V gene TRBV4-1, with TRBD1 matching 7 bases. The germline gives CDR1 MGHRA, CDR2 YSYEKL. V gave up 1 base and J gave up 4 bases; unmatched junction bases: 6. The CDR3 sequence is 15 residues long.

This clonotype occurred a few times. The chain joins TRBV7-2 to TRBJ2-3, with D possibly being TRBD1 (6 bases). Trimming took off 4 bases at V and 2 bases at J, with 13 bases between the two ends. The CDR3 length is 15 residues. Germline V gives CDR1 SGHTA, CDR2 FQGNSA. The DNA of the CDR3 is TGTGCCAGCAGCTGGGGGCCTACTCTCACAGATACGCAGTATTTT. Encoded protein: CASSWGPTLTDTQYF. The variable domain in full, completed from reference TRBV7-2 and TRBJ2-3, reads GAGVSQSPSNKVTEKGKDVELRCDPISGHTALYWYRQSLGQGLEFLIYFQGNSAPDKSGLPSDRFSAERTGGSVSTLTIQRTQQEDSAVYLCASSWGPTLTDTQYFGPGTRLTVL.

This clonotype was counted only a few times. The chain uses TRBV24-1 and TRBJ1-1, with D maybe TRBD1 (5 bases). The CDR3 has 15 residues. Trimming removed 4 bases from V and 4 bases from J, with 15 bases in between. Germline assignment: CDR1 KGHDR and CDR2 SFDVKD. This chain's CDR3 is CATSEGDPTTTEAFF. CDR3 sequence (DNA): TGTGCCACCAGTGAGGGGGACCCAACAACCACTGAAGCTTTCTTT.

This clonotype was observed a few times. V usage is TRBV7-3 and J usage is TRBJ2-2, with a weak D call TRBD2 (6 bases). V lost 4 bases to trimming and J lost 7 bases, with 10 bases between them. This CDR3 has 13 amino acids. Germline V lookup: CDR1 SGHTA, CDR2 FQGTGA. As DNA, the CDR3 is TGTGCCAGCAGCTCTGGGACTGGCGGGGAGCTGTTTTTT. Protein: CASSSGTGGELFF.

This chain connects TRBV7-2 to TRBJ2-2, with D unclear. The CDR3 spans 15 residues. In germline, CDR1 is SGHTA, CDR2 FQGNSA. Trimming removed 4 bases from V and 2 bases from J, with 11 bases in between. DNA for the CDR3: TGTGCCAGCAGCTCACGGGTTACAAACACCGGGGAGCTGTTTTTT. Residues: CASSSRVTNTGELFF.

This clonotype was seen more than once but under ten times. The V and J genes are TRBV3-1 and TRBJ1-2, with D unresolved. The V gene's germline CDR1 is LGHDT and CDR2 YNNKEL (reference sequence). Trimming cost V 2 bases and J 6 bases, with 10 bases left between them. CDR3 length: 13 residues. The CDR3 sequence: CASSQPPGDGYTF. CDR3 DNA: TGTGCCAGCAGCCAACCCCCGGGCGATGGCTACACCTTC. Full variable domain (missing parts from reference TRBV3-1 and TRBJ1-2): DTAVSQTPKYLVTQMGNDKSIKCEQNLGHDTMYWYKQDSKKFLKIMFSYNNKELIINETVPNRFSPKSPDKAHLNLHINSLELGDSAVYFCASSQPPGDGYTFGSGTRLTVV.